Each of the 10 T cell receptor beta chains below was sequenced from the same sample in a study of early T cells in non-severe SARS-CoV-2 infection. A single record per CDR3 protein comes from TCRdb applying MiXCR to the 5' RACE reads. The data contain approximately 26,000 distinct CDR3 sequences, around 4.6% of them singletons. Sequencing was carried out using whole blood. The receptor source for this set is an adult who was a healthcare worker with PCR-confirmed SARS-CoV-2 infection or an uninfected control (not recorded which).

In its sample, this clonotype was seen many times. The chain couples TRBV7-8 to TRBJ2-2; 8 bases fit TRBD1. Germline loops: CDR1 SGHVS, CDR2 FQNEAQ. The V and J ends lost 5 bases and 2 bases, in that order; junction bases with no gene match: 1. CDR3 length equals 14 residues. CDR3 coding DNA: TGTGCCAGCAGCCCAGGGGGCAACACCGGGGAGCTGTTTTTT. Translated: CASSPGGNTGELFF.

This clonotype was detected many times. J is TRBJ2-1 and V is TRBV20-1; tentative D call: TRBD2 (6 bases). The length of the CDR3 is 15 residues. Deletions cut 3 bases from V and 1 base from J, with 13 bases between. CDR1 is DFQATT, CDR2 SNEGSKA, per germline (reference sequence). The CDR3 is CSASPLAPSYNEQFF. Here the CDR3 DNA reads TGCAGTGCTAGTCCTCTAGCGCCATCCTACAATGAGCAGTTCTTC.

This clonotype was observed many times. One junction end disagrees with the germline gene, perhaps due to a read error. The CDR3 loop is CASSVQGYQAQHF. CDR3 bases: TGTGCCAGTAGTGTACAGGGTTATCAGGCCCAGCATTTT. This chain joins TRBV19 and TRBJ1-5; D might be TRBD1 (6 bases). CDR1 is LNHDA, CDR2 SQIVND, per germline (reference sequence). The CDR3 consists of 13 residues.

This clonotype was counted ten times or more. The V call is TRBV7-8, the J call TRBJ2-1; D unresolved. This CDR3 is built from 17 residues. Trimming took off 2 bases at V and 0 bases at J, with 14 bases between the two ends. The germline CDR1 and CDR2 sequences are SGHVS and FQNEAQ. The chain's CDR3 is CASSLTHPASSYNEQFF. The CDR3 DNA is TGTGCCAGCAGCTTAACGCATCCCGCTAGCTCCTACAATGAGCAGTTCTTC.

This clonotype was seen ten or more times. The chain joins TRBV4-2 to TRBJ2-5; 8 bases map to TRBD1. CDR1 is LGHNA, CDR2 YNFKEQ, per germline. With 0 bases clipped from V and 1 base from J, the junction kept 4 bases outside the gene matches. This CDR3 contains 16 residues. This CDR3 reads CASSQDVTGGQETQYF. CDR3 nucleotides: TGTGCCAGCAGCCAAGATGTAACAGGGGGCCAAGAGACCCAGTACTTC.

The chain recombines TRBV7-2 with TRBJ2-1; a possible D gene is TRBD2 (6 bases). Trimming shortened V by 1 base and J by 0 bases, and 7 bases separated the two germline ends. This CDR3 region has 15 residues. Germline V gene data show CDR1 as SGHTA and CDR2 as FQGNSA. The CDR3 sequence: CASSLVGSSYNEQFF. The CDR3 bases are TGTGCCAGCAGCTTAGTCGGGAGCTCCTACAATGAGCAGTTCTTC.

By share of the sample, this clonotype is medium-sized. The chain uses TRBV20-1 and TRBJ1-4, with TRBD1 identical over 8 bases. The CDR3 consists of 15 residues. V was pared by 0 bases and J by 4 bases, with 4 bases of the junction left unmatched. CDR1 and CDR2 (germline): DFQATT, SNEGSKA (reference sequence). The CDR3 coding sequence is TGCAGTGCTAGAGATGGCGGACAGGGTAATGAAAAACTGTTTTTT. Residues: CSARDGGQGNEKLFF.

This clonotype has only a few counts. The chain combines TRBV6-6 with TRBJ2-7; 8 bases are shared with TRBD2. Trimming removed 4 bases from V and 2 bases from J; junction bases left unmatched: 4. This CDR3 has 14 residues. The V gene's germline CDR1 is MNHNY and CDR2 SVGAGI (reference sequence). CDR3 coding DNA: TGTGCCAGCAGTTTCATAGCGGGAACCTACGAGCAGTACGTC. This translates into CASSFIAGTYEQYV.

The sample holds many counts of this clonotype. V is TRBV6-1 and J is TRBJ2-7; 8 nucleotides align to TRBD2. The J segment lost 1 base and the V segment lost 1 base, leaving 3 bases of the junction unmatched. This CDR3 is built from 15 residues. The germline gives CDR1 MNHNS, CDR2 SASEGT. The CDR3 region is CASSEETGGSYEQYV. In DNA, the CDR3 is TGTGCCAGCAGTGAAGAGACGGGAGGGTCCTACGAGCAGTACGTC.

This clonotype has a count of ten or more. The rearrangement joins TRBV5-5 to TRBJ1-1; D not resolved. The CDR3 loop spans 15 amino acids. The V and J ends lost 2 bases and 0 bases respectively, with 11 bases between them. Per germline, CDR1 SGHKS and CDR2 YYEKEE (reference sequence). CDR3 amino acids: CASSFWWNMNTEAFF. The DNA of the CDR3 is TGTGCCAGCAGCTTTTGGTGGAACATGAACACTGAAGCTTTCTTT.